This TCR beta chain originates from a study of OX40 agonist ivuxolimab in advanced cancers. Turning to the study itself: The diagnoses of dose-escalation patients were hepatocellular carcinoma, melanoma, renal cell or head and neck cancer. Study outcomes and limitations: Among the least clonally expanded were partial responders at 0.1-3.0 mg/kg. Dosing at 0.1 to 3.0 mg/kg was accompanied by clonal expansion of CD4+ and CD8+ blood T cells by week 6. On average, a greater number of expanded clones characterised CD8+ T cells relative to CD4+.

The CDR3 totals 12 residues. Trimming pared 0 bases from V and 7 bases from J, leaving 7 bases between. Germline V gives CDR1 ENHRY, CDR2 SYGVKD. Measured with immunoSEQ multiplex PCR; TCRdb has only the in-frame clones, and not every one. Of 100,000 to 150,000 clones in the sample, around 93% are singletons; the top ten hold around 0.84%. This clone occurred a few times. Its specificity is not known. The TCR sequence derives from an adult with an advanced solid tumor such as melanoma, head and neck, liver or kidney cancer. The V gene is TRBV10-3, the J gene TRBJ2-7, with D possibly matching TRBD2 (6 bases). Specimen: CD4+ or CD8+ T cells sorted from blood, collected in a trial of the OX40 agonist ivuxolimab. The DNA for the CDR3 is TGTGCCATCAGTGAGTCCGCGGGGGAGCAGTACTTC. It encodes CAISESAGEQYF.